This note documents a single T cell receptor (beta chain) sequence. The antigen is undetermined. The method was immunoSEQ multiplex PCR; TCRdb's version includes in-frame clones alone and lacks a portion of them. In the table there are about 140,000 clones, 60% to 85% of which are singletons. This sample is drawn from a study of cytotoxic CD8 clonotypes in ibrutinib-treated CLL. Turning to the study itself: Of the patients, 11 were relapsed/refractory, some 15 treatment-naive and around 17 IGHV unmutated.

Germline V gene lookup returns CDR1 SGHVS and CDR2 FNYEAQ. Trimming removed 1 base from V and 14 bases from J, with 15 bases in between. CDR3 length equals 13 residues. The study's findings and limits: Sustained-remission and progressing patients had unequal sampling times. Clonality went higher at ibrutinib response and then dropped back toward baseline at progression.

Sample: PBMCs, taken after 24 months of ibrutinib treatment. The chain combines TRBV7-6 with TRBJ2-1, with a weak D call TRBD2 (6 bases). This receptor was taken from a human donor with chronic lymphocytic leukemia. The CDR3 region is CASSLGPGDGKFF. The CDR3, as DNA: TGTGCCAGCAGCTTAGGGCCGGGGGACGGCAAGTTCTTC. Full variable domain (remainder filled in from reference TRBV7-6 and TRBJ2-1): GAGVSQSPRYKVTKRGQDVALRCDPISGHVSLYWYRQALGQGPEFLTYFNYEAQQDKSGLPNDRFSAERPEGSISTLTIQRTEQRDSAMYRCASSLGPGDGKFFGPGTRLTVL.